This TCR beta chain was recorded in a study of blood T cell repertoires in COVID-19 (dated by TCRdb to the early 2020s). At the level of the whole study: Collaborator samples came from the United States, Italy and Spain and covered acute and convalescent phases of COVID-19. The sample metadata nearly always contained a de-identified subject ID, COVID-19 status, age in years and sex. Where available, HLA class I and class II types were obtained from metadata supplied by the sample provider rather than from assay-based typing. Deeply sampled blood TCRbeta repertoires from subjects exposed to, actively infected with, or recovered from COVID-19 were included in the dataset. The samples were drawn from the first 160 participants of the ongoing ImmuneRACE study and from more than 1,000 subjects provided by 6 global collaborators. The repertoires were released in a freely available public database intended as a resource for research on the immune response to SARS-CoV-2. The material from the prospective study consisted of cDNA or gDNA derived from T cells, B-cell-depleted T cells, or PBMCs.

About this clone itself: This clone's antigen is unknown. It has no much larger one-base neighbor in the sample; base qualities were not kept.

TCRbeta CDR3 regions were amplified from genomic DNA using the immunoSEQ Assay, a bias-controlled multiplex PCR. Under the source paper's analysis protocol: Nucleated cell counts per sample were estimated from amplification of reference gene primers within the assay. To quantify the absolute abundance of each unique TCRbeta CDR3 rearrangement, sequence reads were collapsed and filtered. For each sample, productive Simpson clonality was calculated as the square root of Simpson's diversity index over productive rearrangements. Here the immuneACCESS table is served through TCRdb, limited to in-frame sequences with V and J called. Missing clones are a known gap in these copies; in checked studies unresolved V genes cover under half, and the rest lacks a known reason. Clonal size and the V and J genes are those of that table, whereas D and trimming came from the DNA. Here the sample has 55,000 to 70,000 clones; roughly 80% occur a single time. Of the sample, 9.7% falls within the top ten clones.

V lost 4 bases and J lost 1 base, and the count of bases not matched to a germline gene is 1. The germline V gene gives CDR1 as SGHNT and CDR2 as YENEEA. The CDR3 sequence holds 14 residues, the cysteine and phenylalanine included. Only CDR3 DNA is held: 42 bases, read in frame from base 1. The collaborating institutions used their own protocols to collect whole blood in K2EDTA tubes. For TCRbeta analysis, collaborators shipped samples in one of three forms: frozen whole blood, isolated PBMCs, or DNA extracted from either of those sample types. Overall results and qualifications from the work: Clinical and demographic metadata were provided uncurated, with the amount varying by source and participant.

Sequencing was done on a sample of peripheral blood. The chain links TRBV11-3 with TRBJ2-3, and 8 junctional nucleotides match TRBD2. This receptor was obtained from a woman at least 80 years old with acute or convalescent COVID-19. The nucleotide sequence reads TGTGCCAGCAGCTGGCGGGGGGGCACAGATACGCAGTATTTT. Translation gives CASSWRGGTDTQYF.